This passage covers 8 T cell receptor beta chains from one sample sequenced in a study of blood T cell repertoires in COVID-19. Assay: immunoSEQ multiplex PCR; the TCRdb copy retains only in-frame clones and omits some. The profile shows tens of thousands of clones, approximately 71% of them singletons. The material sequenced was peripheral blood. The receptors derive from a man aged 65 to 85 with COVID-19, enrolled during active disease.

CDR3 loop: CASSASGRGGSYNEQFF. The CDR3 DNA reads as TGTGCCAGCAGCGCTAGCGGGAGGGGGGGTTCCTACAATGAGCAGTTCTTC. J is TRBJ2-1 and V is TRBV7-6; 12 bases fit TRBD2. Germline CDR1 is SGHVS and CDR2 is FNYEAQ. Unmatched junction bases numbered 6, after V lost 5 bases and J lost 1 base. The CDR3 is made up of 17 amino acids. Using reference TRBV7-6 and TRBJ2-1 for the parts outside the CDR3, the full variable domain is GAGVSQSPRYKVTKRGQDVALRCDPISGHVSLYWYRQALGQGPEFLTYFNYEAQQDKSGLPNDRFSAERPEGSISTLTIQRTEQRDSAMYRCASSASGRGGSYNEQFFGPGTRLTVL.

The chain has TRBV7-2 and TRBJ1-5; TRBD1 aligns across 10 bases. CDR1 and CDR2 from the germline V gene are SGHTA and FQGNSA. CDR3 length: 15 residues. The V and J ends lost 3 bases and 4 bases, in that order; junction bases with no gene match: 3. The DNA for the CDR3 is TGTGCCAGCAGCTTGGGGACAGGGGCAAATCAGCCCCAGCATTTT. Translated, it gives CASSLGTGANQPQHF. Full variable domain (outside the CDR3, taken from reference TRBV7-2 and TRBJ1-5): GAGVSQSPSNKVTEKGKDVELRCDPISGHTALYWYRQSLGQGLEFLIYFQGNSAPDKSGLPSDRFSAERTGGSVSTLTIQRTQQEDSAVYLCASSLGTGANQPQHFGDGTRLSIL.

The chain has TRBV19 and TRBJ1-1; a possible D gene is TRBD1 (6 bases). In germline, CDR1 is LNHDA, CDR2 SQIVND (reference sequence). The CDR3 has 16 amino acids. V was shortened by 2 bases and J by 1 base, with 14 bases between the two germline ends. The CDR3, as DNA: TGTGCCAGTAGTATATGGCCAGGGGTGGAGAACACTGAAGCTTTCTTT. Protein sequence: CASSIWPGVENTEAFF.

Regarding this clone: A junction end diverges from the germline sequence, so it may reflect a read error. The chain uses TRBV7-9 and TRBJ2-7, with TRBD2 matching over 8 bases. Germline V gene lookup returns CDR1 SEHNR and CDR2 FQNEAQ (reference sequence). CDR3 size: 12 residues. DNA for the CDR3: TGTGCCAGCAGCTTAGCCGCTAGCGGGCGGAACTTC. It specifies CASSLAASGRNF.

This chain links TRBV7-8 with TRBJ1-1; 9 bases agree with TRBD1. The CDR3 spans 20 residues. With 5 bases clipped from V and 3 bases from J, the junction kept 22 bases outside the gene matches. CDR1 is SGHVS and CDR2 is FQNEAQ in the germline V gene. The CDR3 reads CASSRPIKLLRDRADTEAFF. In DNA form, the CDR3 reads TGTGCCAGCAGCCGCCCCATAAAACTTCTCCGGGACAGGGCTGACACTGAAGCTTTCTTT.

CDR3 residues: CASSERGETQYF. For the CDR3, the DNA is TGTGCCAGCAGTGAACGGGGGGAGACCCAGTACTTC. This sequence joins TRBV2 and TRBJ2-5, with TRBD2 as a possible D gene (6 bases). The V and J ends lost 2 bases and 5 bases respectively, with 6 bases between them. Germline lookup yields CDR1 SNHLY and CDR2 FYNNEI. CDR3 length equals 12 residues.

The rearrangement uses TRBV6-5 and TRBJ2-7; 10 nucleotides match TRBD2. The J segment lost 5 bases and the V segment lost 6 bases, leaving 7 bases of the junction unmatched. The CDR3 extends over 14 amino acids. The germline V gene encodes CDR1 MNHEY and CDR2 SVGAGI. Here the CDR3 DNA reads TGTGCCAGCAGCGGACCTAGCGGGAGTAACGAGCAGTACTTC. It translates to CASSGPSGSNEQYF.

The chain couples TRBV9 to TRBJ1-1; D uncertain. The CDR3 consists of 14 residues. Trimming removed 1 base from V and 2 bases from J, with 9 bases in between. Germline V gene lookup returns CDR1 SGDLS and CDR2 YYNGEE. CDR3 sequence (DNA): TGTGCCAGCAGCGTACAAACATCCAACACTGAAGCTTTCTTT. This sequence encodes CASSVQTSNTEAFF.